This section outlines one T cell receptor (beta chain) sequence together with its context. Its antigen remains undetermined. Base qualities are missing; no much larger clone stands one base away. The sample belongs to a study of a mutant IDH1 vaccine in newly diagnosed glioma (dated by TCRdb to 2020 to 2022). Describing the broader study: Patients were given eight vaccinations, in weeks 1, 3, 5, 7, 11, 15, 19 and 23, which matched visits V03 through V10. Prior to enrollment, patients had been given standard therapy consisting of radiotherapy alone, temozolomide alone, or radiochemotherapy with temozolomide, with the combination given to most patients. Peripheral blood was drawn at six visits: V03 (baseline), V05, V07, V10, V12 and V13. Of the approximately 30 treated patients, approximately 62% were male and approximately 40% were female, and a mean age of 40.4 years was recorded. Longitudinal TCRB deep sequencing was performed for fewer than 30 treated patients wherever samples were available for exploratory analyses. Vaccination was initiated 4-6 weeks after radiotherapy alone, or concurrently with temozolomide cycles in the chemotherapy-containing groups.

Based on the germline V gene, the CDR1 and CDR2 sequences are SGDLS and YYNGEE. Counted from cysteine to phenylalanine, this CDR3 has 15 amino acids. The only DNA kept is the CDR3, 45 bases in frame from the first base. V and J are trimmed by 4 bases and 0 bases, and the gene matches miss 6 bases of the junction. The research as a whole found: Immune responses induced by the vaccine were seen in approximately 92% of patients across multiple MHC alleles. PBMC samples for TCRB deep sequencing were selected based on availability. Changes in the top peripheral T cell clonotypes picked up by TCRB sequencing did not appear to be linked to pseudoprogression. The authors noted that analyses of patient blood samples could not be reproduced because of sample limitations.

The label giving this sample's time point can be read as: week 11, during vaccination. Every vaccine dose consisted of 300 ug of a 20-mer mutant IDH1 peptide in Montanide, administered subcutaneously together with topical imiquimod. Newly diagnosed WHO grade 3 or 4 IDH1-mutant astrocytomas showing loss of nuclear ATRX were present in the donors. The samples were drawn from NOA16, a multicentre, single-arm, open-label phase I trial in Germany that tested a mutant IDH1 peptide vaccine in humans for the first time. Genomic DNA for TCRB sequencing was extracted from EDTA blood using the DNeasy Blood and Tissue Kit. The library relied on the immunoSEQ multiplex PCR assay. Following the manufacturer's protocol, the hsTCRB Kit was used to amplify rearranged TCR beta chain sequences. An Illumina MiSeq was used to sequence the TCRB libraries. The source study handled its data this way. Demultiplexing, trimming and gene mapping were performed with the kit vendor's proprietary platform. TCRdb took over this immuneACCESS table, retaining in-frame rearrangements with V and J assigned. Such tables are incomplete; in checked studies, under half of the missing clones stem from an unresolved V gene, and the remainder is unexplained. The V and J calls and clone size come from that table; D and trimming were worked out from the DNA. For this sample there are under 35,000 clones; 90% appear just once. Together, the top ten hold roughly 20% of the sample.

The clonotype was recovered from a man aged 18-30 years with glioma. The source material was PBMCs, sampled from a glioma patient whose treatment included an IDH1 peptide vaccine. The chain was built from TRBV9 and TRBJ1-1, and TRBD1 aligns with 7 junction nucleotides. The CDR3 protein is CASSPQQGMNTEAFF. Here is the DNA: TGTGCCAGCAGCCCCCAACAGGGGATGAACACTGAAGCTTTCTTT.